Below are 14 T cell receptor beta chains sequenced from a single sample in a study of T cell repertoires in cytomegalovirus infection. TCRdb ran MiXCR on the reads and lists one entry per CDR3 protein. The data show 150,000 to 200,000 distinct CDR3 sequences, with about 15% seen just once and 27% held by the top ten. Input material: PBMCs. Every receptor here comes from a human donor in good health (CMV status not recorded). Some clones in this sample may be carry-over from other donors' samples.

Many counts were recorded for this clonotype. The V call is TRBV5-1, the J call TRBJ1-6; 9 bases are shared with TRBD1. This CDR3 is built from 15 residues. The germline CDR1 and CDR2 sequences are SGHRS and YFSETQ. V lost 3 bases, J lost 8 bases, and 6 bases stayed unmatched. CDR3 bases: TGCGCCAGCAGCTCGAGGACAGGGGAGGATTCACCCCTCCACTTT. This sequence encodes CASSSRTGEDSPLHF.

As concerns this clonotype: Here the CDR3 omits its conserved ending phenylalanine or tryptophan, so a read error is the likely source. The chain recombines TRBV18 with TRBJ1-1; 7 bases agree with TRBD1. With V trimmed by 4 bases and J by 7 bases, 3 bases remained unmatched. CDR3 size: 12 residues. From germline, CDR1 is KGHSH and CDR2 LQKENI. DNA for the CDR3: TGTGCCAGCTCACTACAGGGGAGTGAAGCTTTCCTT. Translation gives CASSLQGSEAFL.

The sample holds a few counts of this clonotype. V gene TRBV11-3 combines with J gene TRBJ2-2; unclear D gene. From germline, CDR1 is SGHNT and CDR2 YENEEA. The V gene lost 5 bases and the J gene lost 7 bases, with 11 bases spanning the gap. The CDR3 sequence is 13 residues long. CDR3 residues: CASSPDPRGELFF. The CDR3 DNA reads as TGTGCCAGCAGCCCAGACCCACGCGGGGAGCTGTTTTTT.

The CDR3 spells CAWSVGLSGANVLTF. The CDR3 DNA sequence: TGTGCCTGGAGTGTAGGTCTCTCTGGGGCCAACGTCCTGACTTTC. The V call is TRBV30, the J call TRBJ2-6; no reliable D call. Per the germline V gene, CDR1 is GTSNPN and CDR2 is SVGIG (reference sequence). The CDR3 has 15 amino acids. V was pared by 0 bases and J by 0 bases, with 6 bases between.

This clonotype was detected a few times. In DNA, the CDR3 is TGTGCCAGCAGTGACAGGGCTACAGATACGCAGTATTTT. Translation gives CASSDRATDTQYF. The chain employs TRBV2 and TRBJ2-3; tentative D call: TRBD1 (5 bases). Germline V CDR1 and CDR2: SNHLY, FYNNEI. The CDR3 has 13 amino acids. V lost 3 bases and J 3 bases, leaving 7 bases between the germline ends.

The chain links TRBV29-1 to TRBJ2-5; D is perhaps TRBD2 (7 bases). Germline CDR1 is SQVTM and CDR2 is ANQGSEA. CDR3 size: 14 residues. The V end was cut by 4 bases, the J end by 1 base, with 13 bases between. CDR3 region: CSVGRRGAQETQYF. The CDR3 nucleotides are TGCAGCGTTGGGCGCCGGGGGGCCCAAGAGACCCAGTACTTC. Looking up the rest from reference TRBV29-1 and TRBJ2-5 gives the full variable domain: SAVISQKPSRDICQRGTSLTIQCQVDSQVTMMFWYRQQPGQSLTLIATANQGSEATYESGFVIDKFPISRPNLTFSTLTVSNMSPEDSSIYLCSVGRRGAQETQYFGPGTRLLVL.

This clonotype has just a few counts. The chain combines TRBV20-1 with TRBJ2-5; D not resolved. CDR1 DFQATT and CDR2 SNEGSKA come from the germline V gene (reference sequence). This CDR3 comprises 13 residues. The V gene lost 2 bases and the J gene lost 7 bases, with 14 bases spanning the gap. CDR3 coding DNA: TGCAGTGCTAGACACTCCGGGTCATGGACCCAGTACTTC. Translating gives CSARHSGSWTQYF.

At least ten counts were recorded for this clonotype. The J gene is TRBJ2-7, the V gene TRBV6-5, with D possibly matching TRBD2 (6 bases). Deletions cut 5 bases from V and 0 bases from J, with 14 bases between. Per the germline V gene, CDR1 is MNHEY and CDR2 is SVGAGI. The CDR3 runs to 15 residues. The DNA of the CDR3 is TGTGCCAGCAGTCCGGCGGGGCAGTTCTCCTACGAGCAGTACTTC. It is translated as CASSPAGQFSYEQYF.

This clonotype was observed many times. The chain recombines TRBV28 with TRBJ2-7; 12 bases are shared with TRBD2. Germline CDR1 is MDHEN and CDR2 is SYDVKM. The V and J ends lost 3 bases and 2 bases, in that order; junction bases with no gene match: 20. This CDR3 comprises 21 residues. The CDR3 sequence: CASSFPVPSGRAVVRPYEQYF. Here the CDR3 DNA reads TGTGCCAGCAGTTTCCCCGTTCCTAGCGGGAGGGCGGTTGTTCGGCCCTACGAGCAGTACTTC.

The sample holds many counts of this clonotype. The gene calls are TRBV7-2 and TRBJ1-2; 7 bases fit TRBD1. Unmatched junction bases numbered 6, after V lost 4 bases and J lost 4 bases. From germline, CDR1 is SGHTA and CDR2 FQGNSA. The CDR3 totals 14 residues. CDR3 in DNA: TGTGCCAGCAGCTCCGCCGGGACAGCCTATGGCTACACCTTC. It codes for CASSSAGTAYGYTF.

This chain connects TRBV29-1 to TRBJ2-5; D might be TRBD1 or TRBD2, each matching 5 bases. With 7 bases removed from V and 4 bases from J, the gap between germline ends came to 19 bases. The length of the CDR3 is 14 residues. Germline values: CDR1 SQVTM, CDR2 ANQGSEA. In DNA form, the CDR3 reads TGCAGCGGCCTCGGGACCCCTGAGCGAGAGACCCAGTACTTC. Translated: CSGLGTPERETQYF.

The gene calls are TRBV6-6 and TRBJ1-2; no firm D call. CDR1 is MNHNY and CDR2 is SVGAGI in the germline V gene (reference sequence). This CDR3 has 14 amino acids. Trimming took off 5 bases at V and 4 bases at J, with 14 bases between the two ends. CDR3 DNA sequence: TGTGCCAGCAGTGACCCCCCCGTTAGCTATGGCTACACCTTC. Translated, it gives CASSDPPVSYGYTF.

This clonotype came up many times. The chain carries TRBV7-2 and TRBJ2-1, with no clear D. The CDR3 runs 17 residues. V lost 5 bases and J lost 1, with 18 bases in between. The germline V gene has CDR1 SGHTA and CDR2 FQGNSA. The CDR3 loop is CASSPLGGVRSYNEQFF. As DNA, the CDR3 is TGTGCCAGCAGCCCCCTAGGTGGGGTTAGGTCCTACAATGAGCAGTTCTTC. Full variable domain (missing parts from reference TRBV7-2 and TRBJ2-1): GAGVSQSPSNKVTEKGKDVELRCDPISGHTALYWYRQSLGQGLEFLIYFQGNSAPDKSGLPSDRFSAERTGGSVSTLTIQRTQQEDSAVYLCASSPLGGVRSYNEQFFGPGTRLTVL.

The rearrangement uses TRBV27 and TRBJ1-1; 10 nucleotides align to TRBD1. Germline CDR1 is MNHEY and CDR2 is SMNVEV (reference sequence). This CDR3 is 14 amino acids long. The ends lost 4 bases at V and 7 bases at J; junction bases unmatched: 6. The CDR3 reads CASSWDRGGFEAFF. CDR3 nucleotide sequence: TGTGCCAGCAGTTGGGACAGGGGCGGATTTGAAGCTTTCTTT.